This T cell receptor (beta chain) comes out of a study of cytomegalovirus exposure and HLA in healthy donors. Study observations and caveats: HLA alleles were associated with 17,000 or so TCR beta sequences in a later analysis at 0.05 false discovery rate.

The length of the CDR3 is 14 residues. J was trimmed by 4 bases and V by 6 bases; bases with no gene match: 3. The germline gives CDR1 MDHEN, CDR2 SYDVKM. PCR amplification relied on 60 Vbeta primers (plus 13 Jbeta primers). Sequencing was performed with immunoSEQ multiplex PCR; in TCRdb, only in-frame clones are kept and a portion is missing. The data hold around 120,000 clones, with roughly four fifths observed a single time. Points on this clone: Its antigen remains unknown.

J is TRBJ2-5 and V is TRBV28, with 12 bases aligning to TRBD2. Sequenced: PBMCs. The sequence was collected from a woman aged 40 to 50 in good health and CMV-seronegative. The CDR3 loop reads CASSPSGRGETQYF. The CDR3, as DNA: TGTGCCAGCAGCCCTAGCGGGAGGGGAGAGACCCAGTACTTC. The full variable domain, rest sourced from reference TRBV28 and TRBJ2-5, is DVKVTQSSRYLVKRTGEKVFLECVQDMDHENMFWYRQDPGLGLRLIYFSYDVKMKEKGDIPEGYSVSREKKERFSLILESASTNQTSMYLCASSPSGRGETQYFGPGTRLLVL.